The T cell receptor (beta chain) under discussion was sequenced for a study of blood T cell repertoires in COVID-19. Germline CDR1 and CDR2: SGHKS and YYEKEE (reference sequence). Trimming took 6 bases from V and 3 from J; bases not matched to a gene: 17. The CDR3 spans 18 residues. The method was immunoSEQ multiplex PCR; TCRdb's version includes in-frame clones alone and lacks a portion of them. This table holds over 60,000 clones, about 76% found once. The clonotype was recovered from a human donor in a cohort sampled during active COVID-19. V and J are TRBV5-5 and TRBJ2-1, with 8 bases identical to TRBD1. The sequencing sample was made of peripheral blood. DNA for the CDR3: TGTGCCAGCAACCCGGGACAGGCTTTCCCCGGGAGCTACAATGAGCAGTTCTTC. Protein: CASNPGQAFPGSYNEQFF.